These T cell receptor beta chains were read from a single sample in a study of T cell responses to AZD1222 COVID-19 vaccine. Sequencing was performed with immunoSEQ multiplex PCR; in TCRdb, only in-frame clones are kept and a portion is missing. The sample lists 140,000 to 150,000 clones, about 81% occurring once. The starting material was peripheral blood, obtained on day 0 of MenACWY control vaccination. Every receptor here comes from an adult in good health. Both conserved end residues are part of each CDR3. D genes are given only for firm matches. Only part of the rows carry a size: once, few, many, or a class if the clone is expanded.

CDR3nt: TGTGCCAGCAGTTACTCGCCGGGACCGACGGTTTATGGCTACACCTTC
CDR3aa: CASSYSPGPTVYGYTF
v_gene: TRBV6-5
abundance: .
d_gene: .
len: 16
j_gene: TRBJ1-2

CDR3nt: TGTGCCAGCAGCTTAGGAGTAGTCAATGAGCAGTTCTTC
CDR3aa: CASSLGVVNEQFF
v_gene: TRBV7-8
abundance: .
d_gene: .
len: 13
j_gene: TRBJ2-1

CDR3nt: TGTGCCAGCAGCTTGGGGCAGGGGGCGAGGACAGATACGCAGTATTTT
CDR3aa: CASSLGQGARTDTQYF
v_gene: TRBV7-9
abundance: once
d_gene: TRBD1
len: 16
j_gene: TRBJ2-3

CDR3nt: TGTGCCAGCAGCCTTAGGGGGACAGGGGAATCGAACACCGGGGAGCTGTTTTTT
CDR3aa: CASSLRGTGESNTGELFF
v_gene: TRBV7-9
abundance: .
d_gene: TRBD1
len: 18
j_gene: TRBJ2-2

CDR3nt: TGCGCCAGCAGCCTCTGGTCCCTAGAACCAAGGACTTACTCCTACAATGAGCAGTTCTTC
CDR3aa: CASSLWSLEPRTYSYNEQFF
v_gene: TRBV5-1
abundance: .
d_gene: .
len: 20
j_gene: TRBJ2-1

CDR3nt: TGTGCCACCAGTGATTTGACTAGCGGGGGGCCGAGCTCCTACAATGAGCAGTTCTTC
CDR3aa: CATSDLTSGGPSSYNEQFF
v_gene: TRBV24-1
abundance: .
d_gene: TRBD2
len: 19
j_gene: TRBJ2-1

CDR3nt: TGTGCCAGCAGCTTGGACAGGGACACTGAAGCTTTCTTT
CDR3aa: CASSLDRDTEAFF
v_gene: TRBV5-5
abundance: .
d_gene: .
len: 13
j_gene: TRBJ1-1

CDR3nt: TGTGCCAGCAGCTTAACTGGTCAGACCTACGAGCAGTACTTC
CDR3aa: CASSLTGQTYEQYF
v_gene: TRBV7-9
abundance: .
d_gene: .
len: 14
j_gene: TRBJ2-7

CDR3nt: TGTGCCAGCTCACCTGGGGAGGGTCGGAATGAAAAACTGTTTTTT
CDR3aa: CASSPGEGRNEKLFF
v_gene: TRBV18
abundance: .
d_gene: .
len: 15
j_gene: TRBJ1-4

CDR3nt: TGTGCCAGCAGTGACCAGGACAGGGATCAGTACTTC
CDR3aa: CASSDQDRDQYF
v_gene: TRBV25-1
abundance: .
d_gene: TRBD1
len: 12
j_gene: TRBJ2-7

CDR3nt: TGTGCCAGCAGAGGGGGACTCGGCGGGGAGCTGTTTTTT
CDR3aa: CASRGGLGGELFF
v_gene: TRBV2
abundance: few
d_gene: .
len: 13
j_gene: TRBJ2-2

CDR3nt: TGTGCCAGTAGTATAGATCGTGGGGGATATACTGAAGCTTTCTTT
CDR3aa: CASSIDRGGYTEAFF
v_gene: TRBV19
abundance: .
d_gene: .
len: 15
j_gene: TRBJ1-1